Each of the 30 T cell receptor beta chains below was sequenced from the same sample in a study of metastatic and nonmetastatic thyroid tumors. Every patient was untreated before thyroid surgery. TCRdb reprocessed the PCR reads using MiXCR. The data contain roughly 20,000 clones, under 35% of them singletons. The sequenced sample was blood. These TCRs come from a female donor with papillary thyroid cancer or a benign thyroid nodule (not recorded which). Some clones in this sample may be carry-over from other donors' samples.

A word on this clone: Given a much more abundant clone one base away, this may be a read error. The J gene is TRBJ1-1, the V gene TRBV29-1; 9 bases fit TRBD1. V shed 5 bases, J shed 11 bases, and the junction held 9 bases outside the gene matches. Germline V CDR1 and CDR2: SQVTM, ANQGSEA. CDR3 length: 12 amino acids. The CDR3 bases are TGCAGCGTTTGTGGGGACAGGGTGGAGGCTTTCTTT. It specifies CSVCGDRVEAFF.

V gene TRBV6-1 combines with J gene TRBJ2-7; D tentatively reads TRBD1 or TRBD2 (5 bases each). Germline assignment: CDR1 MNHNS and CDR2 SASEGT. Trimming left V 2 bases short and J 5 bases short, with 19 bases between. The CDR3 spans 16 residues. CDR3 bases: TGTGCCAGCAGTGAAATCCGGGACGGAAACTGGGACGAGCAGTACTTC. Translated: CASSEIRDGNWDEQYF.

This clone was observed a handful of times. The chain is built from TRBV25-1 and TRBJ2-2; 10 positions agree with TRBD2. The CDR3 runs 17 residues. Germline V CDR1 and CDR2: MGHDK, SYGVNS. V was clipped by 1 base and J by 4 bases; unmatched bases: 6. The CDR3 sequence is CASSEWASGSGTGELFF. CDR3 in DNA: TGTGCCAGCAGTGAATGGGCTAGCGGGAGTGGCACCGGGGAGCTGTTTTTT.

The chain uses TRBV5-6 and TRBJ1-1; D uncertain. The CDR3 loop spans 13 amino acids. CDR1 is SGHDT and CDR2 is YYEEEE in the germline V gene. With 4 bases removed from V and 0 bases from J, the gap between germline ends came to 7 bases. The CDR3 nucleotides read TGTGCCAGCAGCACCTTGGTGAACACTGAAGCTTTCTTT. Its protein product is CASSTLVNTEAFF.

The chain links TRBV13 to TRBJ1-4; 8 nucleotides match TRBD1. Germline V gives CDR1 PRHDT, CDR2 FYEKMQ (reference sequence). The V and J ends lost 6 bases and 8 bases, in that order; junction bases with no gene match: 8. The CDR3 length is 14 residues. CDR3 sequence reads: CASSTRQGWEKLFF. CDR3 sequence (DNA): TGTGCCAGCAGTACTAGACAGGGGTGGGAAAAACTGTTTTTT. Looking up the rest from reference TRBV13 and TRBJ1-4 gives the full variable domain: AAGVIQSPRHLIKEKRETATLKCYPIPRHDTVYWYQQGPGQDPQFLISFYEKMQSDKGSIPDRFSAQQFSDYHSELNMSSLELGDSALYFCASSTRQGWEKLFFGSGTQLSVL.

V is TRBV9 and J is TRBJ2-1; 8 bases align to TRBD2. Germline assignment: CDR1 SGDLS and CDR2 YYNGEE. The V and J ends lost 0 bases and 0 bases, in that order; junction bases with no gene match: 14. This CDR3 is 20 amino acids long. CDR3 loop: CASSVGGGRTSGSSYNEQFF. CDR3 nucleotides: TGTGCCAGCAGCGTAGGAGGGGGACGTACTAGCGGCAGCTCCTACAATGAGCAGTTCTTC.

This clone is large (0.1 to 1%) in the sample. Written as DNA, the CDR3 is TGTGCCAGCAGTTACTCGACAGGGGGCTACGAGCAGTACTTC. This sequence encodes CASSYSTGGYEQYF. The chain carries TRBV6-6 and TRBJ2-7, with 9 positions matching TRBD1. With 0 bases clipped from V and 3 bases from J, the junction kept 0 bases outside the gene matches. The CDR3 has 14 amino acids. The V gene's germline CDR1 is MNHNY and CDR2 SVGAGI (reference sequence).

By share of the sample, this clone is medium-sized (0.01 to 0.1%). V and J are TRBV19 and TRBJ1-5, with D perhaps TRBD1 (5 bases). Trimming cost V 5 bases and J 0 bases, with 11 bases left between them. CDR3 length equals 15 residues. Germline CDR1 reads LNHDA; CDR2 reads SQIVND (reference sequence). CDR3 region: CASSSTGLSNQPQHF. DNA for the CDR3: TGTGCCAGTAGTTCGACGGGGCTTAGCAATCAGCCCCAGCATTTT.

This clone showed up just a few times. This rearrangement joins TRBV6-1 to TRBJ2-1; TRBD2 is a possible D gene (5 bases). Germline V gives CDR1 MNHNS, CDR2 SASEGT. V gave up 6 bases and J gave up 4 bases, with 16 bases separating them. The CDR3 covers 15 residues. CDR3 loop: CASSLSEGGYNEQFF. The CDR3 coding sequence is TGTGCCAGCAGCCTTAGCGAAGGTGGTTACAATGAGCAGTTCTTC.

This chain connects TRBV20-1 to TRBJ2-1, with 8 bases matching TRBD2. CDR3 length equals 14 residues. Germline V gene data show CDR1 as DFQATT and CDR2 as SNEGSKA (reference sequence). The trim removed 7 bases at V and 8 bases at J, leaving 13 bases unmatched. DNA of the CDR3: TGCAGTGTACCGGGGGAGCGGGAGTTCGATGAGCAGTTCTTC. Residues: CSVPGEREFDEQFF.

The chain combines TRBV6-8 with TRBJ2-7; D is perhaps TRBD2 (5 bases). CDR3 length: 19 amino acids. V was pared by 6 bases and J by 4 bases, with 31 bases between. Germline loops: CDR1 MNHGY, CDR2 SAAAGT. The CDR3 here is CASRRPNREGLGAVYEQYF. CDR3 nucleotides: TGTGCCAGCAGGCGCCCGAATCGCGAGGGTTTGGGAGCTGTGTACGAGCAGTACTTC.

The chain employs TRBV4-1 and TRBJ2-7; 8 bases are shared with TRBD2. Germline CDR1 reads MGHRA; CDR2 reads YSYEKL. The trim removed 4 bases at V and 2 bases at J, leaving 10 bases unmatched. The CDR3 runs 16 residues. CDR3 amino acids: CASSLTLTSEPYEQYF. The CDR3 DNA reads TGCGCCAGCAGCCTGACGTTGACTAGCGAACCCTACGAGCAGTACTTC.

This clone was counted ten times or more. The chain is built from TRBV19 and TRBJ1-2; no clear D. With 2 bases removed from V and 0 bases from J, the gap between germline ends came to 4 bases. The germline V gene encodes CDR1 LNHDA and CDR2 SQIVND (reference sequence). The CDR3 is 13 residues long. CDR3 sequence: CASSIRANYGYTF. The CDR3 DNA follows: TGTGCCAGTAGTATAAGGGCTAACTATGGCTACACCTTC. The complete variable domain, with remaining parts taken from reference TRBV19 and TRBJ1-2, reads DGGITQSPKYLFRKEGQNVTLSCEQNLNHDAMYWYRQDPGQGLRLIYYSQIVNDFQKGDIAEGYSVSREKKESFPLTVTSAQKNPTAFYLCASSIRANYGYTFGSGTRLTVV.

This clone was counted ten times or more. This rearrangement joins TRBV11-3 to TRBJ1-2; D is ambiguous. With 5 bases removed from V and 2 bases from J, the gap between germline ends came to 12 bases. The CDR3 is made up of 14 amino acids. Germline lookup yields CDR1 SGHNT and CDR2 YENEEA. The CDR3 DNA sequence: TGTGCCAGCAGCCCCTCGACGGGAAACTATGGCTACACCTTC. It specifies CASSPSTGNYGYTF.

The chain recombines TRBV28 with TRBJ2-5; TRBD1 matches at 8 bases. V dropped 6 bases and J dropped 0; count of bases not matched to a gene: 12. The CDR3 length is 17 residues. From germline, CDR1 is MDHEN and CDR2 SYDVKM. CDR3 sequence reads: CASSQGVGQAYQETQYF. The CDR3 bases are TGTGCCAGCAGCCAAGGGGTGGGACAGGCATACCAAGAGACCCAGTACTTC.

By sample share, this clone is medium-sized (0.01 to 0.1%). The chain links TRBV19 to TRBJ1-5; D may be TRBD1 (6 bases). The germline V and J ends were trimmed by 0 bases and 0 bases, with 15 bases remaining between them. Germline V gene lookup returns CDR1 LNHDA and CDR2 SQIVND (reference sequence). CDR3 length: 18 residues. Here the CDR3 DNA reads TGTGCCAGTAGTATAGAGGGGCTACAGGGTTATAGCAATCAGCCCCAGCATTTT. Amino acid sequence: CASSIEGLQGYSNQPQHF.

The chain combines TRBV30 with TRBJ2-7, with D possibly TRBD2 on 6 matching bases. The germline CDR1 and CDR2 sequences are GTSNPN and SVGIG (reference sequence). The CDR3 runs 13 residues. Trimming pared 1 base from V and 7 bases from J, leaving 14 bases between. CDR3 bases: TGTGCCTGGAGTGGACTAGTTATGGGGGAGCAGTACTTC. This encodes CAWSGLVMGEQYF.

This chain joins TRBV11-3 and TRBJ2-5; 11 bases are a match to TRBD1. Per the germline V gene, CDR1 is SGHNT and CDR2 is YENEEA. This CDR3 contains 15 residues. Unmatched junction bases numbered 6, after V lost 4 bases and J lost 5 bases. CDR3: CASSSGTGGMETQYF. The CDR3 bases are TGTGCCAGCAGCTCAGGGACAGGGGGTATGGAGACCCAGTACTTC.

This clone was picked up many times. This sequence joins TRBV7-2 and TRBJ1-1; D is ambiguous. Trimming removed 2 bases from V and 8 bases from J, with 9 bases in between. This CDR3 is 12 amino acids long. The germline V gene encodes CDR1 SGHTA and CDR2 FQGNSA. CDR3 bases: TGTGCCAGCAGCTTAAGCCCCAGGGAAGCTTTCTTT. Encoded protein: CASSLSPREAFF.

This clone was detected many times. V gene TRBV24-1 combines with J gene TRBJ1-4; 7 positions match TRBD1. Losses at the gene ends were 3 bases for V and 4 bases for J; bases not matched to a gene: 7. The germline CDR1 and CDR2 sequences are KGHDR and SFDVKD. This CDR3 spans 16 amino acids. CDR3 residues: CATSDPTTGSNEKLFF. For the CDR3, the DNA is TGTGCCACCAGTGATCCAACGACAGGGAGTAATGAAAAACTGTTTTTT.

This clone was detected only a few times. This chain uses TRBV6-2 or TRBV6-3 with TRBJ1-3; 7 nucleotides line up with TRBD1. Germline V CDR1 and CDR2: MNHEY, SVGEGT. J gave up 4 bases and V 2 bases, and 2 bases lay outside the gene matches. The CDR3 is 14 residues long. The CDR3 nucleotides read TGTGCCAGCAGTTACGGGGGACAGGGAAACACCATATATTTT. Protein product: CASSYGGQGNTIYF.

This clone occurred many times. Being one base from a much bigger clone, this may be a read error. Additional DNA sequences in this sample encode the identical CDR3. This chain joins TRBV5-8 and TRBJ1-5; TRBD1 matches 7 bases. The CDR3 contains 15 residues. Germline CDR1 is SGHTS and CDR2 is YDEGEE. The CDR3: CASSSNTGGNQPQHF. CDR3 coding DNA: TGTGCTAGCAGCTCGAACACAGGGGGCAATCAGCCCCAGCATTTT.

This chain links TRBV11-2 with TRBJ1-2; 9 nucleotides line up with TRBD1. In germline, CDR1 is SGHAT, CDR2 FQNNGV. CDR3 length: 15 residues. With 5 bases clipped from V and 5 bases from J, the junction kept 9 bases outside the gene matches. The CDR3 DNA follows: TGTGCCAGCAGCGGACGGGACAGGGATTTGTATGGCTACACCTTC. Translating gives CASSGRDRDLYGYTF.

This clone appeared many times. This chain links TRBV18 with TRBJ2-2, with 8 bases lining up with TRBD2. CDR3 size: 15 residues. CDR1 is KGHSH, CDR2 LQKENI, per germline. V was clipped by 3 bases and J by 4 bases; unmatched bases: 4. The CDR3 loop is CASSPSGSSTGELFF. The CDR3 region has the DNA TGTGCCAGCTCACCCAGCGGGAGTAGCACCGGGGAGCTGTTTTTT.

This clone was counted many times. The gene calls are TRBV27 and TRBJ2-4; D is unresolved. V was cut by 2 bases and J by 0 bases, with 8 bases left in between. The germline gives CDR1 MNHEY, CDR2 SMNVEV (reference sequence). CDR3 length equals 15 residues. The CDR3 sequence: CASSLTLAAKNIQYF. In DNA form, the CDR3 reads TGTGCCAGCAGTTTAACCCTTGCAGCCAAAAACATTCAGTACTTC.

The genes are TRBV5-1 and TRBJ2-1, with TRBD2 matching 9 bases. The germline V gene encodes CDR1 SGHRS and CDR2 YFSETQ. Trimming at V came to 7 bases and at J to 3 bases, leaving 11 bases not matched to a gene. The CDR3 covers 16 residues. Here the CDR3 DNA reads TGCGCCAGCCGCCCCTGGCGGGAGGGACTCTACAATGAGCAGTTCTTC. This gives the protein CASRPWREGLYNEQFF. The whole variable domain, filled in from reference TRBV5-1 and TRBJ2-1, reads KAGVTQTPRYLIKTRGQQVTLSCSPISGHRSVSWYQQTPGQGLQFLFEYFSETQRNKGNFPGRFSGRQFSNSRSEMNVSTLELGDSALYLCASRPWREGLYNEQFFGPGTRLTVL.

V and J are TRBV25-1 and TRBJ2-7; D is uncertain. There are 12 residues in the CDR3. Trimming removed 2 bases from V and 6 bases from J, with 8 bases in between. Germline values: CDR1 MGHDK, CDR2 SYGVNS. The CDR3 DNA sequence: TGTGCCAGCAGTGAAGGAAGGACCGAGCAGTACTTC. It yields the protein CASSEGRTEQYF.

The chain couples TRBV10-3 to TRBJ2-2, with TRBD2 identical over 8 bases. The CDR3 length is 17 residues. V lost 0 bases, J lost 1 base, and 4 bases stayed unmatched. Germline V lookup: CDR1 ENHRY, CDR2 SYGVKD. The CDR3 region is CAISESVLAVNTGELFF. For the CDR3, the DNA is TGTGCCATCAGTGAGTCGGTACTAGCGGTGAACACCGGGGAGCTGTTTTTT.

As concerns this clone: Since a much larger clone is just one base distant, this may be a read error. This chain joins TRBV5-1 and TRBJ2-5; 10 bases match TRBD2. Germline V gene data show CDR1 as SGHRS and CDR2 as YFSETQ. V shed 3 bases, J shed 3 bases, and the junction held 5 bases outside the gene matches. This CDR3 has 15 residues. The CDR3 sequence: CASSSVTSGKETQYF. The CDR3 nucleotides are TGCGCCAGCAGCTCGGTCACTAGCGGGAAAGAGACCCAGTACTTC.

The CDR3 sequence is CASSMKGTNYEQYF. The DNA for the CDR3 is TGTGCCAGTAGTATGAAGGGGACGAACTACGAGCAGTACTTC. The chain uses TRBV19 and TRBJ2-7, with D perhaps given as TRBD1 or TRBD2 (5 bases each). CDR3 length equals 14 residues. Germline V gene sequence: CDR1 LNHDA, CDR2 SQIVND (reference sequence). Trimming removed 3 bases from V and 3 bases from J, with 12 bases in between.